A single sample is the source of the 30 T cell receptor beta chains below, sequenced in a study of T cell responses to AZD1222 COVID-19 vaccine. Using immunoSEQ multiplex PCR, the repertoire was profiled, and TCRdb retains in-frame clones only, with some absent. The sample contains about 140,000 clones, 85% to 95% of which appear only once. The sequenced sample was peripheral blood, obtained after recovery from COVID-19. Source of these receptors: an adult who had recovered from COVID-19.

CDR3 nucleotides: TGTGCCAGCAGTCCTAGGACAGCGGGGGTGGTAAACGAGCAGTACTTC. This encodes CASSPRTAGVVNEQYF. This chain uses TRBV28 with TRBJ2-7, with TRBD2 matching 8 bases. The CDR3 has 16 amino acids. J was trimmed by 5 bases and V by 5 bases; bases with no gene match: 14. From germline, CDR1 is MDHEN and CDR2 SYDVKM.

This chain's CDR3 is CASSLNRNTEAFF. CDR3 DNA sequence: TGTGCCAGCAGCTTAAACAGGAACACTGAAGCTTTCTTT. This chain uses TRBV11-3 with TRBJ1-1; D call uncertain. This CDR3 has 13 residues. Looked up from germline, CDR1 is SGHNT and CDR2 is YENEEA. Trimming stripped 2 bases from V and 1 base from J, with 5 bases between. Full variable domain (rest looked up from reference TRBV11-3 and TRBJ1-1): EAGVVQSPRYKIIEKKQPVAFWCNPISGHNTLYWYLQNLGQGPELLIRYENEEAVDDSQLPKDRFSAERLKGVDSTLKIQPAELGDSAVYLCASSLNRNTEAFFGQGTRLTVV.

The chain carries TRBV11-3 and TRBJ2-1; tentatively, D is TRBD2 (7 bases). CDR3 length: 16 amino acids. Germline CDR1 SGHNT, CDR2 YENEEA. V was cut by 1 base and J by 0 bases, with 10 bases left in between. The CDR3 spells CASSLGGGASYNEQFF. CDR3 bases: TGTGCCAGCAGCTTAGGAGGGGGGGCCTCCTACAATGAGCAGTTCTTC. Drawing the rest from reference TRBV11-3 and TRBJ2-1, the complete variable domain is EAGVVQSPRYKIIEKKQPVAFWCNPISGHNTLYWYLQNLGQGPELLIRYENEEAVDDSQLPKDRFSAERLKGVDSTLKIQPAELGDSAVYLCASSLGGGASYNEQFFGPGTRLTVL.

CDR3 nucleotides: TGTGCCAGCAGCCCCAGAGGCGGGAGGGAGGTATACAATGAGCAGTTCTTC. Amino acid sequence: CASSPRGGREVYNEQFF. The chain employs TRBV7-3 and TRBJ2-1, with 9 positions matching TRBD2. The CDR3 is 17 amino acids. Trimming at V came to 5 bases and at J to 4 bases, leaving 12 bases not matched to a gene. In germline, CDR1 is SGHTA, CDR2 FQGTGA. The full variable domain, its missing parts supplied by reference TRBV7-3 and TRBJ2-1, is GAGVSQTPSNKVTEKGKYVELRCDPISGHTALYWYRQSLGQGPEFLIYFQGTGAADDSGLPNDRFFAVRPEGSVSTLKIQRTERGDSAVYLCASSPRGGREVYNEQFFGPGTRLTVL.

The rearrangement uses TRBV28 and TRBJ2-7; 9 bases map to TRBD2. The J segment lost 2 bases and the V segment lost 6 bases, leaving 8 bases of the junction unmatched. CDR1 and CDR2 (germline): MDHEN, SYDVKM. The CDR3 contains 15 residues. The CDR3 protein is CASSLAGEGPYEQYF. The CDR3 bases are TGTGCCAGCAGCTTAGCGGGAGAAGGTCCCTACGAGCAGTACTTC.

The chain is built from TRBV29-1 and TRBJ2-7; 8 nucleotides line up with TRBD1. The CDR3 is 12 amino acids. Germline CDR1 is SQVTM and CDR2 is ANQGSEA. Germline trimming cut 4 bases from V and 3 bases from J; bases unmatched to any gene: 2. The chain's CDR3 is CSVGGQGYEQYF. CDR3 bases: TGCAGCGTTGGAGGACAGGGCTACGAGCAGTACTTC.

This clone is a singleton in its sample. The chain is built from TRBV28 and TRBJ2-1; 10 nucleotides line up with TRBD2. In germline, CDR1 is MDHEN, CDR2 SYDVKM. The CDR3 length is 15 residues. J was trimmed by 4 bases and V by 3 bases; bases with no gene match: 3. The CDR3 sequence: CASSLWTSGYNEQFF. The DNA for the CDR3 is TGTGCCAGCAGTTTGTGGACTAGCGGATACAATGAGCAGTTCTTC.

This chain connects TRBV30 to TRBJ2-1; D not certain. The V end was cut by 0 bases, the J end by 9 bases, with 12 bases between. This CDR3 contains 13 residues. The germline V gene has CDR1 GTSNPN and CDR2 SVGIG (reference sequence). The CDR3 sequence is CAWSVQPGGEQFF. The CDR3 DNA reads TGTGCCTGGAGTGTTCAACCTGGCGGTGAGCAGTTCTTC.

This sequence joins TRBV18 and TRBJ1-2; 8 bases are a match to TRBD1. The germline gives CDR1 KGHSH, CDR2 LQKENI. The trim removed 0 bases at V and 3 bases at J, leaving 6 bases unmatched. The CDR3 contains 16 residues. CDR3 nucleotides: TGTGCCAGCTCACCACCAGGACAGGGAGGGGACTATGGCTACACCTTC. Translating gives CASSPPGQGGDYGYTF.

This clone was observed a single time. The J gene is TRBJ2-3, the V gene TRBV4-1; D is perhaps TRBD1 (5 bases). Germline values: CDR1 MGHRA, CDR2 YSYEKL. The CDR3 sequence is 13 residues long. Trimming cost V 4 bases and J 4 bases, with 9 bases left between them. The CDR3 protein is CASSREGADTQYF. The CDR3 nucleotides are TGCGCCAGCAGCCGTGAAGGGGCAGATACGCAGTATTTT.

This chain links TRBV12-3 or TRBV12-4 with TRBJ2-5, with D perhaps matching TRBD2 (6 bases). The CDR3 sequence is 13 residues long. V lost 7 bases to trimming and J lost 1 base, with 10 bases between them. The CDR3 loop reads CASTGGVQETQYF. The CDR3 bases are TGTGCCAGCACGGGCGGGGTCCAAGAGACCCAGTACTTC.

This chain links TRBV19 with TRBJ1-4; D is unresolved. The CDR3 spans 15 residues. Germline CDR1 LNHDA, CDR2 SQIVND (reference sequence). The V gene lost 5 bases and the J gene lost 5 bases, with 15 bases spanning the gap. CDR3 DNA: TGTGCCAGTAGTGCCGGGCCGCAATTAAATGAAAAACTGTTTTTT. Translated: CASSAGPQLNEKLFF. Full variable domain (outside the CDR3, taken from reference TRBV19 and TRBJ1-4): DGGITQSPKYLFRKEGQNVTLSCEQNLNHDAMYWYRQDPGQGLRLIYYSQIVNDFQKGDIAEGYSVSREKKESFPLTVTSAQKNPTAFYLCASSAGPQLNEKLFFGSGTQLSVL.

V usage is TRBV2 and J usage is TRBJ2-7; 7 bases line up with TRBD2. Germline V gives CDR1 SNHLY, CDR2 FYNNEI. The CDR3 length is 11 residues. Trimming at V came to 11 bases and at J to 6 bases, leaving 7 bases not matched to a gene. CDR3 region: CASRGRGEQYF. The CDR3 DNA follows: TGTGCCTCCCGAGGGAGGGGCGAGCAGTACTTC.

This clone was seen just once. V gene TRBV28 combines with J gene TRBJ2-7; D gene unclear. Trimming left V 5 bases short and J 0 bases short, with 8 bases between. Looked up from germline, CDR1 is MDHEN and CDR2 is SYDVKM. This CDR3 has 13 amino acids. The CDR3 here is CASSPDHSYEQYF. In DNA form, the CDR3 reads TGTGCCAGCAGTCCCGACCACTCCTACGAGCAGTACTTC.

This chain joins TRBV19 and TRBJ2-1, with TRBD2 matching over 12 bases. CDR1 and CDR2 (germline): LNHDA, SQIVND (reference sequence). The CDR3 has 15 amino acids. V trimming: 1 base; J trimming: 10 bases; junction bases outside the gene matches: 5. The CDR3 protein is CASSIARTSGTEQFF. CDR3 DNA sequence: TGTGCCAGTAGTATAGCCAGGACTAGCGGGACCGAGCAGTTCTTC.

The chain uses TRBV2 and TRBJ2-1; TRBD1 matches at 7 bases. This CDR3 has 17 amino acids. Germline CDR1 SNHLY, CDR2 FYNNEI. J was trimmed by 2 bases and V by 8 bases; bases with no gene match: 15. The CDR3 DNA follows: TGTGCCAGCCTGACAGGGACCCACTCTGGGACCTACAATGAGCAGTTCTTC. It encodes CASLTGTHSGTYNEQFF.

The chain links TRBV6-5 to TRBJ1-4, with D unclear. The CDR3 covers 13 residues. Germline-derived CDR1 and CDR2 are MNHEY and SVGAGI. The V end lost 8 bases, the J end lost 8 bases, and 15 bases lay between the germline ends. In DNA, the CDR3 is TGTGCCAGCCTTAGGGTAAAGGTAGAAAAACTGTTTTTT. Amino acid sequence: CASLRVKVEKLFF.

This chain uses TRBV5-1 with TRBJ2-3, with 7 positions matching TRBD2. CDR1 SGHRS and CDR2 YFSETQ come from the germline V gene. This CDR3 is 16 amino acids long. The J segment lost 6 bases and the V segment lost 0 bases, leaving 10 bases of the junction unmatched. Here the CDR3 DNA reads TGCGCCAGCAGCTTGGGACTAGCTTTTGAGGGGGATACGCAGTATTTT. Translating it yields CASSLGLAFEGDTQYF.

The CDR3 here is CASSTDVGDTGELFF. In DNA form, the CDR3 reads TGTGCCAGCAGCACTGACGTGGGGGACACCGGGGAGCTGTTTTTT. The V gene is TRBV4-2, the J gene TRBJ2-2; either TRBD1 or TRBD2 may supply D (5 bases each). The CDR3 totals 15 residues. Germline V gives CDR1 LGHNA, CDR2 YNFKEQ. Trimming removed 5 bases from V and 3 bases from J, with 13 bases in between.

The J gene is TRBJ2-7, the V gene TRBV5-1; D is perhaps TRBD1 or TRBD2 (6 bases each). Per the germline V gene, CDR1 is SGHRS and CDR2 is YFSETQ. The V gene lost 0 bases and the J gene lost 7 bases, with 11 bases spanning the gap. CDR3 length: 13 residues. This CDR3 is CASSLAEGGEQYF. CDR3 coding DNA: TGCGCCAGCAGCTTGGCCGAGGGGGGAGAGCAGTACTTC.

The rearrangement joins TRBV10-1 to TRBJ2-7; 8 nucleotides align to TRBD2. CDR1 WNHNN and CDR2 SYGVQD come from the germline V gene (reference sequence). The CDR3 has 16 residues. V trimming: 5 bases; J trimming: 2 bases; junction bases outside the gene matches: 11. CDR3 amino acids: CASSMEGAGGPYEQYF. In DNA, the CDR3 is TGCGCCAGCAGTATGGAGGGTGCGGGAGGACCCTACGAGCAGTACTTC.

The rearrangement uses TRBV24-1 and TRBJ2-3, with TRBD2 matching over 11 bases. This CDR3 is 14 amino acids long. The germline CDR1 and CDR2 sequences are KGHDR and SFDVKD. Germline trimming cut 9 bases from V and 4 bases from J; bases unmatched to any gene: 5. For the CDR3, the DNA is TGTGCCACCGGGCTAGCGGGAGGAGCAGATACGCAGTATTTT. This gives the protein CATGLAGGADTQYF.

This chain joins TRBV28 and TRBJ1-5; 7 positions match TRBD1. The CDR3 is 14 amino acids. The V segment lost 1 base and the J segment 6 bases; nucleotides outside the gene matches: 3. The germline CDR1 and CDR2 sequences are MDHEN and SYDVKM. The CDR3 nucleotides are TGTGCCAGCAGTTTATCAGGGGGGATTCAGCCCCAGCATTTT. It yields the protein CASSLSGGIQPQHF.

This sequence joins TRBV19 and TRBJ1-1, with 7 bases lining up with TRBD1. The V segment lost 3 bases and the J segment 0 bases; nucleotides outside the gene matches: 16. CDR3 size: 19 residues. The germline V gene encodes CDR1 LNHDA and CDR2 SQIVND (reference sequence). The CDR3 sequence is CASSIFKGGQLFMNTEAFF. Here the CDR3 DNA reads TGTGCCAGTAGTATTTTTAAGGGGGGACAGCTATTCATGAACACTGAAGCTTTCTTT.

CDR3 nucleotide sequence: TGTGCCAGCTCAGAACTAGCGGGACCCGGGGAGCTGTTTTTT. Protein product: CASSELAGPGELFF. J is TRBJ2-2 and V is TRBV18; 10 nucleotides align to TRBD2. Germline V gene lookup returns CDR1 KGHSH and CDR2 LQKENI. V trimming: 5 bases; J trimming: 6 bases; junction bases outside the gene matches: 3. The CDR3 is 14 amino acids. The full variable domain, in which reference TRBV18 and TRBJ2-2 provide the parts outside the CDR3, is NAGVMQNPRHLVRRRGQEARLRCSPMKGHSHVYWYRQLPEEGLKFMVYLQKENIIDESGMPKERFSAEFPKEGPSILRIQQVVRGDSAAYFCASSELAGPGELFFGEGSRLTVL.

The chain links TRBV12-3 or TRBV12-4 to TRBJ1-2; unclear D gene. Trimming shortened V by 2 bases and J by 3 bases, and 7 bases separated the two germline ends. This CDR3 region has 13 residues. CDR3 nucleotides: TGTGCCAGCAGTTTACAGGTGGACTATGGCTACACCTTC. It codes for CASSLQVDYGYTF.

The CDR3 protein is CASSFSGRAGNEQFF. Here the CDR3 DNA reads TGTGCCAGTAGTTTTAGCGGGAGGGCCGGGAATGAGCAGTTCTTC. The J gene is TRBJ2-1, the V gene TRBV19; TRBD2 matches at 11 bases. Germline-derived CDR1 and CDR2 are LNHDA and SQIVND (reference sequence). This CDR3 comprises 15 residues. Trimming cost V 5 bases and J 7 bases; bases outside gene matches: 7.

The chain combines TRBV11-2 with TRBJ2-1; TRBD2 matches at 8 bases. The CDR3 sequence is 12 residues long. J was trimmed by 7 bases and V by 5 bases; bases with no gene match: 1. Looked up from germline, CDR1 is SGHAT and CDR2 is FQNNGV. The CDR3 region has the DNA TGTGCCAGCAGCCCGGGGGGGAATGAGCAGTTCTTC. It is translated as CASSPGGNEQFF.

The chain couples TRBV7-3 to TRBJ2-1; D gene ambiguous. V gave up 0 bases and J gave up 10 bases, with 13 bases separating them. Germline CDR1 reads SGHTA; CDR2 reads FQGTGA. The CDR3 contains 14 residues. The CDR3 DNA reads as TGTGCCAGCAGCTTAACGGGCGTCAGGCGGGAGCAGTTCTTC. This encodes CASSLTGVRREQFF.

This chain joins TRBV18 and TRBJ2-3; no clear D gene. The V gene's germline CDR1 is KGHSH and CDR2 LQKENI. The CDR3 has 13 amino acids. Trimming left V 3 bases short and J 4 bases short, with 8 bases between. This CDR3 reads CASSPYLSDTQYF. In DNA, the CDR3 is TGTGCCAGCTCACCTTATTTGTCAGATACGCAGTATTTT. Based on the CDR3 plus reference TRBV18 and TRBJ2-3, the full variable domain is NAGVMQNPRHLVRRRGQEARLRCSPMKGHSHVYWYRQLPEEGLKFMVYLQKENIIDESGMPKERFSAEFPKEGPSILRIQQVVRGDSAAYFCASSPYLSDTQYFGPGTRLTVL.